This T cell receptor beta chain was identified in a study of a mutant IDH1 vaccine in newly diagnosed glioma. Study-level information: Among treated patients, around 62% were male and about 40% female, and mean age was approximately 40 years. Earlier therapy was either radiotherapy, temozolomide, or both, and most got both. The study's findings and limits: Immune responses induced by the vaccine were seen in 80% to 95% of patients, spanning multiple MHC alleles. Pseudoprogression appeared independent of alterations in top peripheral clonotypes.

This clone showed up just once. The target antigen is unknown. The assay was immunoSEQ multiplex PCR, and TCRdb's table has in-frame clones only and misses some. The table includes 75,000 to 100,000 clones, about 90% detected once. Time point indicated: baseline, week 1 (first vaccination visit). Treatment of the sample: pre-vaccination baseline after standard-of-care therapy. The starting material was PBMCs, obtained from a glioma patient treated with radiotherapy, temozolomide or both. This clonotype was sampled from a woman between 45 and 60 years old with glioma.

CDR3 residues: CASSQELGTGSSYNSPLHF. The DNA of the CDR3 is TGCGCCAGCAGCCAAGAGTTGGGGACAGGGAGCTCCTATAATTCACCCCTCCACTTT. The chain couples TRBV4-1 to TRBJ1-6; 9 bases are a match to TRBD1. Germline V gene lookup returns CDR1 MGHRA and CDR2 YSYEKL. V lost 0 bases to trimming and J lost 0 bases; unmatched junction nucleotides: 6. The length of the CDR3 is 19 residues.